This T cell receptor beta chain was sequenced in a study of beta chain features in type 1 diabetes (dated by TCRdb to 2016 to 2019). Context from the whole study: Mean age, gender distribution, total cell number and subset yield did not differ between patients and healthy donors. A total of around 110,000,000 sorted cells were examined across all samples, and a strong correlation was observed between cell number per subset and RNA yield. In the study, TCRB repertoires of sorted circulating CD4+ T cell subsets from recently diagnosed type 1 diabetes patients were compared with those of matched healthy donors. Regulatory and stem cell-like memory subsets were obtained from only 8 patients and roughly 8 healthy donors, while naive and central memory subsets were obtained from all 30 or so donors. What the study reported, not specific to this receptor: Shorter templates might be favored by PCR, yet because patient and control samples were amplified and corrected together, any such skew would affect both groups equally. Because cDNA was sequenced instead of genomic DNA, highly expressing activated cells could be over-represented, though the groups showed no difference in activation or CD3 levels. Type 1 diabetes patients showed a moderate but significant shortening of TCRB CDR3 length in all four CD4+ subsets. Fewer insertions and more nucleotide deletions at VDJ recombination sites were observed in patients with type 1 diabetes, implying thymic rearrangement abnormalities. Because small numbers of individuals were included in the HLA sub-analyses, any influence of HLA type on TCRB rearrangement was left unresolved. Naive, central memory and regulatory TCRB repertoires appeared more similar among patients than among healthy donors.

Each donor gave one peripheral blood draw, approximately 110 mL on average, collected into heparinised tubes. Using a panel that included CD45RO, CCR7, CD25, CD127, CD95 and CD27, naive, central memory, regulatory and stem cell-like memory CD4+ T cells were sorted on a BD FACSAria II. All sorted populations exceeded 95% purity. PBMCs were separated immediately by Lymphoprep density gradient centrifugation and were stained directly, without being cultured. Samples were stained and sorted in pairs, with one healthy donor and one patient per experiment, so that batch effects were minimized. Inclusive of the bounding cysteine and phenylalanine, the CDR3 is 16 residues long. Of all the DNA, just the CDR3 is kept, 48 bases in frame from base 1. The germline V gene sets CDR1 to SGHVS and CDR2 to FQNEAQ. V loses 2 bases, J loses 3 bases, and the germline ends lie 14 bases apart. Only a few counts were recorded for this clone. Its antigen specificity is not known. Base quality data are lacking; no much larger clone is found one base away.

The entire isolated RNA was reverse transcribed using the High Capacity cDNA Reverse Transcription Kit, and thus expressed TCRB transcripts were sequenced. Naive, central memory and regulatory T cell samples underwent deep immunoSEQ sequencing, averaging roughly 3.5 million total reads per sample. After sorted cells were lysed in RLT buffer, RNA was extracted with DNase-treated RNeasy Micro or Mini kits, with the choice depending on cell number. Each cell subset was processed on its own to prevent cross-contamination, while patient and healthy donor samples were processed together. Using the immunoSEQ multiplex PCR, TCRB sequences were amplified from cDNA into 87-bp fragments spanning the CDR3 region. Sequencing of the amplicons was done on the Illumina HiSeq platform. Under the source paper's analysis protocol: Synthetic template baselines were used to correct PCR bias computationally, reads within Hamming distance 2 were collapsed together, and singletons that could not be merged were discarded. Reads were aligned against IMGT to assign V, D and J genes, CDR3 length and insertions or deletions at six rearrangement sites. Within each subset, clonotype counts were normalized to sorted cell number, and only after that were true diversity and Gini coefficients computed with the tcR R package. The overlap coefficient, calculated on TCRB nucleotide sequences, was used to quantify repertoire sharing. Out-of-frame TCRB sequences from naive cells were analyzed as a proxy for the pre-selection repertoire. Drawn from immuneACCESS, this table holds only the in-frame rearrangements with V and J called that TCRdb kept. Clones are partly lost; checked studies trace under half to an unresolved V gene and leave the rest unexplained. The V and J calls and the clone size are those of that table, but D and trimming were determined from the DNA. The sample table records hundreds of thousands of clones; roughly a sixth of these occur just once. The top ten hold more than 0.08% of the sample.

This chain joins TRBV7-8 to TRBJ2-1, with an unclear D gene assignment. The receptor was isolated from a man aged 18-30 years in good health. Sample: naive CD4+ T cells from blood. The intended sense of this specimen's cell subset or site label: true naive CD4+ T cells. The DNA sequence is as follows: TGTGCCAGCAGCTTACGGGTTGGCAGATTCTACAATGAGCAGTTCTTC. This yields the protein CASSLRVGRFYNEQFF.